This T cell receptor beta chain was captured in a study of blood T cell repertoires in COVID-19. Overall study context: COVID-19 samples from acute and convalescent phases originated in the United States, Italy and Spain.

Measured with immunoSEQ multiplex PCR; TCRdb has only the in-frame clones, and not every one. The sample holds approximately 200,000 clones, 85% seen once. The CDR3 covers 15 residues. The V and J ends lost 4 bases and 1 base, in that order; junction bases with no gene match: 2. CDR1 and CDR2 (germline): MNHEY, SVGAGI. Symptom resolution, clearance, or two negative PCRs marked the recovered donors of Cohort 3. The V gene is TRBV6-5, the J gene TRBJ2-5; 11 bases map to TRBD2. The material sequenced was PBMCs or T cells enriched from blood (not recorded which). This TCR came from a middle-aged man who had recovered from COVID-19. CDR3 DNA: TGTGCCAGCAGTTCCGGGACTAGCGGCCAAGAGACCCAGTACTTC. Translation gives CASSSGTSGQETQYF.